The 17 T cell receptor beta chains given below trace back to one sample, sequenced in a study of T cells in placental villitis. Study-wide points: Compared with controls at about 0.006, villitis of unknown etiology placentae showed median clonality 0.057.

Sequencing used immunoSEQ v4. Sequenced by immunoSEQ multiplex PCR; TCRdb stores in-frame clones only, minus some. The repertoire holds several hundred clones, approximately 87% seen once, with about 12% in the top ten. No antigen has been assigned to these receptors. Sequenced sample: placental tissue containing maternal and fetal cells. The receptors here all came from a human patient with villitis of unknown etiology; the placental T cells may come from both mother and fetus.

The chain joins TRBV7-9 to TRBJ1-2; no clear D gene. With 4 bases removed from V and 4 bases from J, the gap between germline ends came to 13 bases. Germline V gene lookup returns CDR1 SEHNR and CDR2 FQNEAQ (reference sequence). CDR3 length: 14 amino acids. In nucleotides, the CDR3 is TGTGCCAGCAGCTACGCGGCAGCCAGCTATGGCTACACCTTC. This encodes CASSYAAASYGYTF.

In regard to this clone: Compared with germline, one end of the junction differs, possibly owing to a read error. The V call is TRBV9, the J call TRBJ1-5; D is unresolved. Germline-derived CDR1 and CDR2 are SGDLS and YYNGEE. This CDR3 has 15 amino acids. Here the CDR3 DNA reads TGTGCCAGCAACGTAGACGCGGGCAACAATCAGCCCCAGCATTTT. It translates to CASNVDAGNNQPQHF.

In DNA, the CDR3 is TGTGCCAGTAGTGCTTGGACAGTGACCTACAATGAGCAGTTCTTC. Its translation: CASSAWTVTYNEQFF. The chain joins TRBV19 to TRBJ2-1, with D perhaps TRBD1 (6 bases). The CDR3 loop spans 15 amino acids. The V end lost 5 bases, the J end lost 2 bases, and 13 bases lay between the germline ends. Per the germline V gene, CDR1 is LNHDA and CDR2 is SQIVND (reference sequence). Full variable domain (rest looked up from reference TRBV19 and TRBJ2-1): DGGITQSPKYLFRKEGQNVTLSCEQNLNHDAMYWYRQDPGQGLRLIYYSQIVNDFQKGDIAEGYSVSREKKESFPLTVTSAQKNPTAFYLCASSAWTVTYNEQFFGPGTRLTVL.

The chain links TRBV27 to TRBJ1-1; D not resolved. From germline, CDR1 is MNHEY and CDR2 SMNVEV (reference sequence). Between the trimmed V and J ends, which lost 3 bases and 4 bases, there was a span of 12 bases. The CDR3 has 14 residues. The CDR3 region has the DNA TGTGCCAGCAGTTTCCTCCTAACTTCCACTGAAGCTTTCTTT. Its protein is CASSFLLTSTEAFF.

The CDR3 DNA follows: TGTGCCAGCAGCTTTGGACTCTCCAATGAGCAGTTCTTC. Protein: CASSFGLSNEQFF. This sequence joins TRBV7-3 and TRBJ2-1; D is possibly TRBD2 (5 bases). Trimming pared 3 bases from V and 6 bases from J, leaving 9 bases between. Germline CDR1 and CDR2: SGHTA and FQGTGA. CDR3 length equals 13 residues.

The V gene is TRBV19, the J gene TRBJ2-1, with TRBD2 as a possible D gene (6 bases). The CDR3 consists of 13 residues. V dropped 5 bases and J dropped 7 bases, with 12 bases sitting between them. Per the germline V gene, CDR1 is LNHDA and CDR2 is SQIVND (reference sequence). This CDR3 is CASSLSGTNEQFF. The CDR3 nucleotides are TGTGCCAGTAGTCTTAGCGGAACGAATGAGCAGTTCTTC.

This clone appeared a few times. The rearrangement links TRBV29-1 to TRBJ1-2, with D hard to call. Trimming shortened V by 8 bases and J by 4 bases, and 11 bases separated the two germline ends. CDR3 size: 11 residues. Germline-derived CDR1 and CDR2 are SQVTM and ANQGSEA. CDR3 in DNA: TGCAGCCTAATTGATTCCTATGGCTACACCTTC. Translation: CSLIDSYGYTF.

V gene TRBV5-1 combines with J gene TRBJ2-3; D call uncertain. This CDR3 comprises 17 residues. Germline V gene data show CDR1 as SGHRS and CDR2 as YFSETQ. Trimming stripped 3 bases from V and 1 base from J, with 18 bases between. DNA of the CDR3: TGCGCCAGCAGCTCCATGACATCAGCTAAGGGCACAGATACGCAGTATTTT. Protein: CASSSMTSAKGTDTQYF. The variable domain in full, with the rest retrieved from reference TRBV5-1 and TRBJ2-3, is KAGVTQTPRYLIKTRGQQVTLSCSPISGHRSVSWYQQTPGQGLQFLFEYFSETQRNKGNFPGRFSGRQFSNSRSEMNVSTLELGDSALYLCASSSMTSAKGTDTQYFGPGTRLTVL.

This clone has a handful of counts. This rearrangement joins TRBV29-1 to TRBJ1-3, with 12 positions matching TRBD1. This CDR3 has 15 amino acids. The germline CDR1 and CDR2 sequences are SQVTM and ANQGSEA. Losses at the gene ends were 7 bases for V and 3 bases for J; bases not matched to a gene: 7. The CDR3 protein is CSDGTGGQCGNTIYF. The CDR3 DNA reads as TGCAGCGACGGGACAGGGGGCCAGTGTGGAAACACCATATATTTT.

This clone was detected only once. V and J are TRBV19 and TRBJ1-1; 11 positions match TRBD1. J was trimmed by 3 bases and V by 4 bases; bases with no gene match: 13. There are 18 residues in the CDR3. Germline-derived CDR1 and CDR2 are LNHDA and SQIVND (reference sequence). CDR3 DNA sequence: TGTGCCAGTAGTACCCACTCCCGGACAGGGGGCCGGGACACTGAAGCTTTCTTT. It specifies CASSTHSRTGGRDTEAFF.

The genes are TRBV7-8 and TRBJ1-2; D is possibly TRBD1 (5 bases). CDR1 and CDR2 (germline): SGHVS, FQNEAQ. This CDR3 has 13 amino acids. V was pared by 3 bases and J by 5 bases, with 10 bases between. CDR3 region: CASSFGTVYGYTF. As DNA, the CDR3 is TGTGCCAGCAGCTTCGGGACCGTTTATGGCTACACCTTC.

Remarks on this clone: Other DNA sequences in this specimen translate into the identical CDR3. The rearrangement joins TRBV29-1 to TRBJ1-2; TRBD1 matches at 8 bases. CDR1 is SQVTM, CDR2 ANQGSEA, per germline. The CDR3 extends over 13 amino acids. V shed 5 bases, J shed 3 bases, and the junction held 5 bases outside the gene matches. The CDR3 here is CSVLTGEDYGYTF. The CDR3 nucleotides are TGCAGCGTTTTGACAGGGGAGGACTATGGCTACACCTTC.

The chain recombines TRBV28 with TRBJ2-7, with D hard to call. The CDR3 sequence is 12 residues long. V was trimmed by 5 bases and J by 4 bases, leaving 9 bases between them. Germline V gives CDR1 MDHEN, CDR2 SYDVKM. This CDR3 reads CASSETAYEQYF. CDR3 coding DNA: TGTGCCAGCAGTGAAACAGCTTACGAGCAGTACTTC.

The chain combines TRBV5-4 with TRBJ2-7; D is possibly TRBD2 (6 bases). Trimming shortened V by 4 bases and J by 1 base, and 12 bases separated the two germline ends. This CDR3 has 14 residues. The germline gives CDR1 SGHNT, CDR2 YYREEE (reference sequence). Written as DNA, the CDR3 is TGTGCCAGCAGCACGTTAGCGGAGTCCTACGAGCAGTACTTC. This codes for CASSTLAESYEQYF.

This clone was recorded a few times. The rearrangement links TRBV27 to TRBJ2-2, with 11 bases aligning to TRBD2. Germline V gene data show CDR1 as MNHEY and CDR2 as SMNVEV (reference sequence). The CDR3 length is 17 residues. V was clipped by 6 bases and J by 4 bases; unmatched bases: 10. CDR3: CASRISVGTSGTGELFF. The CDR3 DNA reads TGTGCCAGCAGAATATCCGTGGGGACTAGCGGCACCGGGGAGCTGTTTTTT.

DNA for the CDR3: TGTGCCATCGGTTATACCGGGACAGGTGGAAACACCGGGGAGCTGTTTTTT. This sequence encodes CAIGYTGTGGNTGELFF. The chain has TRBV10-3 and TRBJ2-2; 8 bases are shared with TRBD1. This CDR3 is 17 amino acids long. V gave up 8 bases and J gave up 2 bases; unmatched junction bases: 13. Germline CDR1 and CDR2: ENHRY and SYGVKD.

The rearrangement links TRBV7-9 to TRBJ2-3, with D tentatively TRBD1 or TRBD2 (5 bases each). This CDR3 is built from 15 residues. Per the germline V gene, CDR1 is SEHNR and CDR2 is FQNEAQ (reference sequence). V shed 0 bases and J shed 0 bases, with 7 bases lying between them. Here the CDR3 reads CASSLAGDSTDTQYF. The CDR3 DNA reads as TGTGCCAGCAGCTTAGCGGGGGACAGCACAGATACGCAGTATTTT.